The rows below give T cell receptor beta chains drawn from one sample of a study of breast tumors, draining lymph nodes, adjacent tissues. TCRdb processed the multiplex PCR reads anew with MiXCR; each CDR3 protein has one entry. The sample records about 13,000 distinct CDR3 sequences, roughly 60% being singletons. Sequencing was carried out using tumor-adjacent breast tissue. These receptors were taken from a female donor with breast cancer. Some clones in this sample may be carry-over from other donors' samples. Each CDR3 is given with its conserved first and last residue. The D gene is left open where the match is weak. Only part of the rows carry a size: once, few, many, or a class if the clone is expanded.

V	J	length	D	size	CDR3	DNA
TRBV2	TRBJ1-1	12	.	.	CASSGGGSSAFF	TGTGCCAGCAGTGGAGGCGGGAGTTCAGCTTTCTTT
TRBV12-3/TRBV12-4	TRBJ2-7	14	TRBD2	medium-sized	CASSPTSGGGEQYF	TGTGCCAGCAGTCCGACTAGCGGGGGAGGTGAGCAGTACTTC
TRBV5-5	TRBJ1-2	15	TRBD1	few	CASSLLDRGTNGYTF	TGTGCCAGCAGCTTATTGGACAGGGGGACTAATGGCTACACCTTC
TRBV11-3	TRBJ1-3	18	.	.	CASSFRTTTIRPGNTIYF	TGTGCCAGCAGCTTTCGGACGACGACCATAAGACCTGGAAACACCATATATTTT
TRBV24-1	TRBJ1-3	14	.	.	CATSDQQTGDTIYF	TGTGCCACCAGTGATCAACAGACAGGAGACACCATATATTTT
TRBV7-9	TRBJ1-2	15	.	many	CASSLGPPIGNGYPF	TGTGCCAGCAGCTTAGGTCCACCCATTGGGAATGGCTACCCCTTC
TRBV27	TRBJ2-1	19	TRBD2	many	CASSFRASGRAGSYNEQFF	TGTGCCAGCAGTTTTCGGGCTAGCGGGAGGGCCGGGTCCTACAATGAGCAGTTCTTC
TRBV20-1	TRBJ2-5	11	.	.	CSARLGETQYF	TGCAGTGCTAGACTGGGGGAGACCCAGTACTTC
TRBV7-7	TRBJ2-5	14	TRBD2	.	CASSSSGVKETQYF	TGTGCTAGCAGCTCTAGCGGAGTCAAAGAGACCCAGTACTTC
TRBV12-3/TRBV12-4	TRBJ1-5	12	.	.	CASRGFGQPQHF	TGTGCCAGCAGGGGGTTTGGACAGCCCCAGCATTTT
TRBV7-8	TRBJ2-1	16	TRBD2	.	CASSPGLAGGGNEQFF	TGTGCCAGCAGCCCCGGACTAGCGGGGGGCGGGAATGAGCAGTTCTTC
TRBV24-1	TRBJ1-5	14	.	.	CATSRQQVEQPQHF	TGTGCCACCAGCAGACAACAGGTGGAGCAGCCCCAGCATTTT
TRBV9	TRBJ2-7	15	.	.	CASSSTGALSHGSYF	TGTGCCAGCAGCTCAACGGGGGCCTTGTCCCACGGGTCGTACTTC
TRBV5-8	TRBJ2-1	15	.	.	CASSQDTSYYNEQFF	TGTGCCAGCAGCCAAGATACGTCGTACTACAATGAGCAGTTCTTC
TRBV9	TRBJ2-1	15	.	.	CASTSSWNTYNEQFF	TGTGCCAGCACAAGTTCGTGGAACACGTACAATGAGCAGTTCTTC
TRBV19	TRBJ2-1	12	TRBD1	.	CASTKTGDEQFF	TGTGCCAGTACTAAGACAGGGGATGAGCAGTTCTTC
TRBV19	TRBJ2-1	12	.	once	CASSDTFNEQFF	TGTGCCAGTAGTGACACCTTCAATGAGCAGTTCTTC
TRBV20-1	TRBJ1-2	14	.	.	CSARSQSSNYGYTF	TGCAGTGCTAGGTCACAGAGTTCTAACTATGGCTACACCTTC
TRBV19	TRBJ2-1	15	.	few	CASSPDSLGGDEQFF	TGTGCCAGTAGCCCGGACAGCCTGGGAGGGGATGAGCAGTTCTTC
TRBV24-1	TRBJ2-7	13	TRBD1	.	CATSETGGGEQNF	TGTGCCACCAGCGAGACAGGGGGAGGTGAGCAGAACTTC
TRBV27	TRBJ2-7	11	.	.	CASKTPGEQYF	TGTGCCAGCAAAACCCCAGGCGAGCAGTACTTC
TRBV2	TRBJ1-2	12	.	.	CASIGEGYGYTF	TGTGCCAGCATTGGGGAAGGCTATGGCTACACCTTC
TRBV20-1	TRBJ2-5	15	TRBD2	.	CSVSPSGRARETQCF	TGCAGTGTTTCCCCTAGCGGGAGGGCCCGAGAGACCCAGTGCTTC
TRBV11-1	TRBJ1-2	14	.	.	CASSLEGPFEGYTF	TGTGCCAGCAGCTTAGAGGGGCCCTTCGAGGGCTACACCTTC
TRBV7-9	TRBJ2-1	17	TRBD2	.	CASNGLAGGGGSNEQFF	TGTGCCAGCAACGGACTAGCGGGAGGAGGAGGTTCGAATGAGCAGTTCTTC
TRBV5-5	TRBJ1-4	13	.	.	CASSLLTNEKLFF	TGTGCCAGCAGCTTGCTCACTAATGAAAAACTGTTTTTT
TRBV18	TRBJ2-6	16	.	.	CASSPGLRSGANVLTF	TGTGCCAGCTCACCGGGACTTCGCTCTGGGGCCAACGTCCTGACTTTC
TRBV7-8	TRBJ2-2	13	.	.	CASRLENTGELFF	TGTGCCAGCAGGTTAGAGAACACCGGGGAGCTGTTTTTT
TRBV28	TRBJ1-2	14	.	many	CASSSGPRQRGYTF	TGTGCCAGCAGCTCGGGACCCCGGCAGCGAGGCTACACCTTC
TRBV2	TRBJ1-1	14	TRBD1	.	CASSETGGNTEAFF	TGTGCCAGCAGTGAAACAGGGGGAAACACTGAAGCTTTCTTT
TRBV7-8	TRBJ2-5	13	.	medium-sized	CASSLGVKETQYF	TGTGCCAGCAGCTTAGGTGTCAAGGAGACCCAGTACTTC
TRBV5-1	TRBJ1-4	15	TRBD1	.	CASSLGQGGNEKLFF	TGCGCCAGCAGCTTGGGACAGGGAGGGAATGAAAAACTGTTTTTT
TRBV6-5	TRBJ2-2	16	.	.	CASKGVTGVGTGELFF	TGTGCCAGCAAGGGGGTGACGGGAGTTGGCACCGGGGAGCTGTTTTTT
TRBV5-1	TRBJ2-2	14	.	.	CASSLDGNTGELFF	TGCGCCAGCAGCTTGGATGGGAACACCGGGGAGCTGTTTTTT
TRBV30	TRBJ2-1	16	.	once	CAWSTGRGYSYNEQFF	TGTGCCTGGAGTACCGGACGGGGTTACTCCTACAATGAGCAGTTCTTC
TRBV19	TRBJ1-3	17	.	.	CASSVTGRGTAGNTIYF	TGTGCCAGTAGTGTCACCGGCCGGGGAACAGCTGGAAACACCATATATTTT
TRBV20-1	TRBJ2-5	13	.	.	CSAPSQIQETQYF	TGCAGTGCTCCCTCACAGATCCAAGAGACCCAGTACTTC
TRBV19	TRBJ2-7	13	.	.	CASSGNSGYEQYF	TGTGCCAGTAGTGGGAATAGCGGCTACGAGCAGTACTTC
TRBV5-5	TRBJ1-2	15	TRBD1	.	CASSLTGDLNYGYTF	TGTGCCAGCAGTCTGACAGGGGACCTTAACTATGGCTACACCTTC
TRBV19	TRBJ2-5	13	.	many	CASSIAPGWGQYF	TGTGCCAGTAGTATAGCCCCGGGTTGGGGCCAGTACTTC
TRBV9	TRBJ1-2	16	.	.	CASSSRLAGLGSGYTF	TGTGCCAGCAGCTCTCGTTTGGCGGGACTGGGCTCTGGCTACACCTTC
TRBV5-6	TRBJ2-2	15	.	many	CASSLAATLTGELFF	TGTGCCAGCAGCTTGGCCGCGACCTTGACCGGGGAGCTGTTTTTT
TRBV5-1	TRBJ2-7	17	TRBD2	.	CASSLVTSGRDTYEQYF	TGCGCCAGCAGCTTGGTGACTAGCGGGAGAGATACCTACGAGCAGTACTTC
TRBV5-1	TRBJ2-1	15	TRBD1	.	CASSPGQGDGNEQFF	TGCGCCAGCAGCCCCGGACAGGGGGATGGCAATGAGCAGTTCTTC
TRBV4-3	TRBJ2-7	15	TRBD1	medium-sized	CASSQGTGSYPPPLF	TGCGCCAGCAGCCAAGGGACAGGCAGCTATCCACCCCCTCTTTTC
TRBV9	TRBJ2-1	15	TRBD2	.	CASSVLAGGPDEPFF	TGTGCCAGCAGCGTTCTAGCGGGAGGGCCTGATGAGCCGTTCTTC
TRBV4-1	TRBJ1-4	14	.	.	CASSQDRAREKLFF	TGCGCCAGCAGCCAAGACAGGGCAAGGGAAAAACTGTTTTTT
TRBV6-5	TRBJ2-5	13	.	.	CASSYLGSETQYF	TGTGCCAGCAGTTACCTGGGTTCAGAGACCCAGTACTTC
TRBV27	TRBJ2-1	14	.	many	CASSLRLRNNEQFF	TGTGCCAGCAGTTTACGTCTCCGGAACAATGAGCAGTTCTTC
TRBV3-1	TRBJ1-4	14	TRBD1	.	CASSTTGGVEKLFF	TGTGCCAGCAGTACAACAGGGGGCGTTGAAAAACTGTTTTTT
TRBV3-1	TRBJ2-7	14	TRBD2	.	CASSQDPLAGVQYF	TGTGCCAGCAGCCAAGATCCCCTAGCGGGAGTTCAGTACTTC
TRBV14	TRBJ1-6	14	.	medium-sized	CASSQEAGSSPLHF	TGTGCCAGCAGCCAAGAGGCAGGGTCCTCACCCCTCCACTTT
TRBV10-3	TRBJ1-5	14	.	medium-sized	CAIRAQGPNQPQHF	TGTGCCATCAGGGCACAGGGACCCAATCAGCCCCAGCATTTT